The 18 T cell receptor beta chains presented below share a single source sample, sequenced in a study of shared clonotypes between healthy human individuals. Libraries were prepared by immunoSEQ multiplex PCR; TCRdb keeps only in-frame clonotypes and omits some of them. In the table there are approximately 2.1 million clones, 90% to 95% of which are singletons. The specimen sequenced was naive CD4+ T cells from PBMCs. The subset here: CD45RA+ positively selected. Receptor source: a young man in good health. Some clones in this sample may be carry-over from other donors' samples.

The chain joins TRBV10-1 to TRBJ1-1; D is uncertain. This CDR3 region has 13 residues. Per germline, CDR1 WNHNN and CDR2 SYGVQD (reference sequence). Trimming left V 2 bases short and J 1 base short, with 5 bases between. The CDR3 DNA reads TGCGCCAGCAGTGAGCTAGCGAACACTGAAGCTTTCTTT. Protein sequence: CASSELANTEAFF.

This rearrangement joins TRBV18 to TRBJ2-7; tentatively, D is TRBD1 (6 bases). This CDR3 spans 15 amino acids. Trimming removed 4 bases at V and 2 bases at J, with 15 bases between. CDR1 KGHSH and CDR2 LQKENI come from the germline V gene. The CDR3 reads CASSLNRDTTYEQYF. The CDR3 coding sequence is TGTGCCAGCTCACTAAACCGGGACACCACCTACGAGCAGTACTTC.

Notes on this clone: Other DNA sequences within the sample encode an identical CDR3. The chain employs TRBV6-1 and TRBJ1-2; possible D gene TRBD1, 5 bases. The V gene lost 4 bases and the J gene lost 4 bases, with 10 bases spanning the gap. Germline V lookup: CDR1 MNHNS, CDR2 SASEGT. The CDR3 totals 13 residues. CDR3 residues: CASSVERGYGYTF. The DNA for the CDR3 is TGTGCCAGCAGTGTCGAGAGGGGCTATGGCTACACCTTC.

The chain is built from TRBV18 and TRBJ2-5; perhaps TRBD2 as D (6 bases). CDR1 is KGHSH and CDR2 is LQKENI in the germline V gene. Between the trimmed V and J ends, which lost 2 bases and 1 base, there was a span of 11 bases. The CDR3 covers 15 residues. The CDR3 loop reads CASSPRAGIQETQYF. As DNA, the CDR3 is TGTGCCAGCTCACCAAGGGCGGGAATCCAAGAGACCCAGTACTTC. Together with reference TRBV18 and TRBJ2-5, the CDR3 gives the full variable domain: NAGVMQNPRHLVRRRGQEARLRCSPMKGHSHVYWYRQLPEEGLKFMVYLQKENIIDESGMPKERFSAEFPKEGPSILRIQQVVRGDSAAYFCASSPRAGIQETQYFGPGTRLLVL.

The J gene is TRBJ2-2, the V gene TRBV7-2; TRBD1 agrees at 7 bases. V shed 5 bases and J 6 bases; nucleotides not matched to a gene: 9. The CDR3 spans 15 residues. Germline CDR1 is SGHTA and CDR2 is FQGNSA. CDR3: CASSPLGTVAGELFF. The CDR3 coding sequence is TGTGCCAGCAGCCCCCTGGGGACAGTAGCCGGGGAGCTGTTTTTT.

The rearrangement joins TRBV7-9 to TRBJ2-1, with D unclear. Trimming removed 0 bases at V and 2 bases at J, with 14 bases between. The CDR3 runs to 17 residues. Germline V gene sequence: CDR1 SEHNR, CDR2 FQNEAQ (reference sequence). This chain's CDR3 is CASSLAFQAGTYNEQFF. For the CDR3, the DNA is TGTGCCAGCAGCTTAGCCTTCCAAGCAGGTACCTACAATGAGCAGTTCTTC.

The chain employs TRBV5-1 and TRBJ2-7, with a tentative D call TRBD1 (6 bases). Per germline, CDR1 SGHRS and CDR2 YFSETQ. V lost 2 bases, J lost 5 bases, and 14 bases lay in between. This CDR3 has 14 residues. CDR3 DNA: TGCGCCAGCAGCTTAGGGCAGGGGACCCACGAGCAGTACTTC. This translates into CASSLGQGTHEQYF.

V is TRBV2 and J is TRBJ2-1; D may be TRBD2 (7 bases). CDR1 is SNHLY and CDR2 is FYNNEI in the germline V gene. V lost 7 bases, J lost 8 bases, and 15 bases lay in between. The CDR3 covers 13 residues. In DNA form, the CDR3 reads TGTGCCAGCACCCTTGGGGGGGGCGATGAGCAGTTCTTC. Its translation is CASTLGGGDEQFF. The full variable domain, completed using reference TRBV2 and TRBJ2-1, is EPEVTQTPSHQVTQMGQEVILRCVPISNHLYFYWYRQILGQKVEFLVSFYNNEISEKSEIFDDQFSVERPDGSNFTLKIRSTKLEDSAMYFCASTLGGGDEQFFGPGTRLTVL.

The J gene is TRBJ2-3, the V gene TRBV10-3; perhaps D is TRBD1 or TRBD2 (5 bases each). This CDR3 is built from 15 residues. Trimming stripped 6 bases from V and 4 bases from J, with 17 bases between. Germline loops: CDR1 ENHRY, CDR2 SYGVKD. The CDR3 loop reads CAIRGVGQGADTQYF. CDR3 nucleotides: TGTGCCATCAGGGGGGTAGGACAAGGGGCAGATACGCAGTATTTT.

V usage is TRBV9 and J usage is TRBJ2-1; 9 nucleotides align to TRBD2. Per the germline V gene, CDR1 is SGDLS and CDR2 is YYNGEE. The length of the CDR3 is 15 residues. Trimming removed 0 bases from V and 9 bases from J; junction bases left unmatched: 7. The CDR3 bases are TGTGCCAGCAGCGTAGGTAGCGGGGGTCATAGTGAGCAGTTCTTC. Residues: CASSVGSGGHSEQFF.

This clone was observed a single time. The chain recombines TRBV6-6 with TRBJ2-2; no clear D gene. The CDR3 sequence is 14 residues long. Germline-derived CDR1 and CDR2 are MNHNY and SVGAGI (reference sequence). The V and J ends lost 4 bases and 8 bases respectively, with 14 bases between them. Written as DNA, the CDR3 is TGTGCCAGCAGTTTGGACCGCTCAGGTGGGGAGCTGTTTTTT. The encoded protein is CASSLDRSGGELFF.

The chain joins TRBV2 to TRBJ2-5; 9 bases are shared with TRBD2. Germline V lookup: CDR1 SNHLY, CDR2 FYNNEI. Trimming cost V 4 bases and J 3 bases; bases outside gene matches: 3. The CDR3 is 14 residues long. CDR3 DNA sequence: TGTGCCAGCAGTGGTAGGACTAGCGAAGAGACCCAGTACTTC. Translated, it gives CASSGRTSEETQYF.

The chain has TRBV4-1 and TRBJ2-7, with 7 positions matching TRBD2. Germline lookup yields CDR1 MGHRA and CDR2 YSYEKL. V lost 3 bases and J lost 1; bases outside the gene matches: 6. The CDR3 spans 15 residues. The CDR3 spells CASSQPGTMSYEQYF. CDR3 bases: TGCGCCAGCAGCCAGCCCGGGACTATGTCCTACGAGCAGTACTTC.

The chain joins TRBV5-6 to TRBJ2-2, with D possibly TRBD1 on 5 matching bases. V lost 6 bases and J 6 bases, leaving 18 bases between the germline ends. From germline, CDR1 is SGHDT and CDR2 YYEEEE. This CDR3 is built from 15 residues. The CDR3 DNA reads as TGTGCCAGCACCGCCAGGGTTGCCCCCTCCGGGGAGCTGTTTTTT. Translated: CASTARVAPSGELFF.

The chain joins TRBV6-5 to TRBJ1-1; TRBD1 aligns across 8 bases. CDR3 length equals 13 residues. V was clipped by 10 bases and J by 5 bases; unmatched bases: 9. Germline V gene lookup returns CDR1 MNHEY and CDR2 SVGAGI. CDR3 sequence reads: CAISDRVGTEAFF. CDR3 in DNA: TGTGCCATTTCGGACAGGGTAGGGACTGAAGCTTTCTTT.

The rearrangement uses TRBV7-9 and TRBJ2-7, with D uncertain. V lost 5 bases to trimming and J lost 3 bases, with 11 bases between them. This CDR3 comprises 13 residues. CDR1 and CDR2 from the germline V gene are SEHNR and FQNEAQ (reference sequence). In nucleotides, the CDR3 is TGTGCCAGCAGCCCCGGGTTGGTCTACGAGCAGTACTTC. It translates to CASSPGLVYEQYF.

The chain is built from TRBV30 and TRBJ1-1, with no clear D. The germline CDR1 and CDR2 sequences are GTSNPN and SVGIG (reference sequence). V was clipped by 2 bases and J by 1 base, with 8 bases between them. The CDR3 totals 13 residues. CDR3 sequence (DNA): TGTGCCTGGAGTCGAGGAGGGAACACTGAAGCTTTCTTT. Protein product: CAWSRGGNTEAFF.

This clone was seen once. This chain uses TRBV11-3 with TRBJ2-1; TRBD1 matches 9 bases. The CDR3 extends over 16 amino acids. The V gene end was trimmed by 5 bases and the J gene end by 5 bases; junction bases not matched to a gene: 10. Germline V lookup: CDR1 SGHNT, CDR2 YENEEA. The CDR3 reads CASSAGGDRADNEQFF. DNA for the CDR3: TGTGCCAGCAGCGCTGGGGGGGACAGGGCGGACAATGAGCAGTTCTTC.